The present T cell receptor (beta chain) was sequenced within a study of technical replicates of blood from a handful of donors. Libraries were prepared by immunoSEQ multiplex PCR; TCRdb keeps only in-frame clonotypes and omits some of them. The sample gives tens of thousands of clones, 85% to 95% of which show up once; roughly 0.25% is in the top ten. J gave up 4 bases and V 7 bases, and 9 bases lay outside the gene matches. CDR3 length equals 15 residues. Per the germline V gene, CDR1 is SGHRS and CDR2 is YFSETQ. The receptor was derived from a human donor in good health. The sequenced material came from T cells isolated from PBMCs. This chain joins TRBV5-1 and TRBJ2-3; 10 bases map to TRBD2. The CDR3 region has the DNA TGCGCCAGCGGACAAAGCGGGGGGGCCCCAGATACGCAGTATTTT. Translation: CASGQSGGAPDTQYF.